The 5 T cell receptor beta chains below were found in one sample sequenced in a study of T cell responses to AZD1222 COVID-19 vaccine. Profiling relied on immunoSEQ multiplex PCR, and the TCRdb table lists in-frame clones only, not all of them. The profile shows some 150,000 clones, roughly nine tenths of them singletons. This sample comprised peripheral blood, obtained on day 0 of AZD1222 vaccination. The receptor source for this set is an adult in good health.

J is TRBJ2-3 and V is TRBV2, with 11 bases lining up with TRBD2. The V segment lost 2 bases and the J segment 4 bases; nucleotides outside the gene matches: 5. The CDR3 spans 16 residues. Per germline, CDR1 SNHLY and CDR2 FYNNEI. Here the CDR3 DNA reads TGTGCCAGCAGTGAATACCTAGCGGGGGGCGCAGATACGCAGTATTTT. Its translation: CASSEYLAGGADTQYF.

The J gene is TRBJ2-5, the V gene TRBV3-1 (or the pseudogene TRBV3-2); D not resolved. Between the trimmed V and J ends, which lost 3 bases and 5 bases, there was a span of 10 bases. The germline CDR1 and CDR2 sequences are LGHDT and YNNKEL (reference sequence). The length of the CDR3 is 13 residues. CDR3 sequence: CASSQVRGETQYF. CDR3 coding DNA: TGTGCCAGCAGCCAGGTCCGTGGTGAGACCCAGTACTTC.

The gene calls are TRBV5-4 and TRBJ2-3, with 15 nucleotides matching TRBD2. J was trimmed by 6 bases and V by 3 bases; bases with no gene match: 8. The CDR3 has 17 amino acids. Germline V gene data show CDR1 as SGHNT and CDR2 as YYREEE (reference sequence). CDR3 DNA: TGTGCCAGCAGCTCGCGGACTAGCGGGGGGGCCCTCGATACGCAGTATTTT. Amino acids: CASSSRTSGGALDTQYF.

V and J are TRBV5-1 and TRBJ1-1; D is possibly TRBD1 (6 bases). Germline V gene lookup returns CDR1 SGHRS and CDR2 YFSETQ. The V end lost 2 bases, the J end lost 4 bases, and 9 bases lay between the germline ends. CDR3 length: 13 residues. In DNA, the CDR3 is TGCGCCAGCAGCTTTACAGGGATCACTGAAGCTTTCTTT. The encoded protein is CASSFTGITEAFF.

The rearrangement uses TRBV6-2 or TRBV6-3 and TRBJ2-5; 9 nucleotides agree with TRBD2. The CDR3 covers 13 residues. The V gene's germline CDR1 is MNHEY and CDR2 SVGEGT. V lost 5 bases, J lost 7 bases, and 5 bases stayed unmatched. CDR3 nucleotide sequence: TGTGCCAGCAGTGTTAGCGGGGGTACGACCCAGTACTTC. Its protein product is CASSVSGGTTQYF.